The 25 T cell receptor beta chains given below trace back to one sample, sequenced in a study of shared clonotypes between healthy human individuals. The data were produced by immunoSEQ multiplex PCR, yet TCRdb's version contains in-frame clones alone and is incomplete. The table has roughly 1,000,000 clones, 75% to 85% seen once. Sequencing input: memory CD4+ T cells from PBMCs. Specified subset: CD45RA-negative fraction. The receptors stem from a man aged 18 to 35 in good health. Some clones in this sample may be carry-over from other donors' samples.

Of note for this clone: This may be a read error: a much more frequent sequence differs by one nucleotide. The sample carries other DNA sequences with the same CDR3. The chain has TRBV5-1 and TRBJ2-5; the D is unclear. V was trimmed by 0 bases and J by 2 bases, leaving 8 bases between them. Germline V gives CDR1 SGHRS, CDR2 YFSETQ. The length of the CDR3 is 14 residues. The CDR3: CASSLGLAQETQYF. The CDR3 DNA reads TGCGCCAGCAGCTTGGGGCTCGCTCAAGAGACCCAGTACTTC.

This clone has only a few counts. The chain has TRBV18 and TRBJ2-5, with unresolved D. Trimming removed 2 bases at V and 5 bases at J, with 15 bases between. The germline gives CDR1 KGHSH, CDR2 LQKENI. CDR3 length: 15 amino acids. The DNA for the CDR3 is TGTGCCAGCTCACCAAGCCAGGCCCTCGTTGAGACCCAGTACTTC. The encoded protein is CASSPSQALVETQYF. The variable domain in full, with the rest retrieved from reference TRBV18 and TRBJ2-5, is NAGVMQNPRHLVRRRGQEARLRCSPMKGHSHVYWYRQLPEEGLKFMVYLQKENIIDESGMPKERFSAEFPKEGPSILRIQQVVRGDSAAYFCASSPSQALVETQYFGPGTRLLVL.

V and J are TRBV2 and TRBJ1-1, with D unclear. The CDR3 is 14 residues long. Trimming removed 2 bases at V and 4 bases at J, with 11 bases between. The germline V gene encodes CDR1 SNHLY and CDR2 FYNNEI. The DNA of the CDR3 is TGTGCCAGCAGTGAATCCCGGGCTTCCACTGAAGCTTTCTTT. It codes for CASSESRASTEAFF.

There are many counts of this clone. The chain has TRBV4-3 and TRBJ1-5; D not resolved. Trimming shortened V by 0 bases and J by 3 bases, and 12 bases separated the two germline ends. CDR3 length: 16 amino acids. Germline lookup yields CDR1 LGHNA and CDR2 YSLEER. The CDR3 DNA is TGCGCCAGCAGCCAAGAGGTAGGGAAGGACAATCAGCCCCAGCATTTT. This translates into CASSQEVGKDNQPQHF.

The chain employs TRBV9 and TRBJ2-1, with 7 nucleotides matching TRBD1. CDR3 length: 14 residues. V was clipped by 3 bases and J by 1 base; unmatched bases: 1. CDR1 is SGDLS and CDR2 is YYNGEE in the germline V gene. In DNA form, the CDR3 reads TGTGCCAGCAGCGCGACAGGGTCCTACAATGAGCAGTTCTTC. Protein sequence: CASSATGSYNEQFF.

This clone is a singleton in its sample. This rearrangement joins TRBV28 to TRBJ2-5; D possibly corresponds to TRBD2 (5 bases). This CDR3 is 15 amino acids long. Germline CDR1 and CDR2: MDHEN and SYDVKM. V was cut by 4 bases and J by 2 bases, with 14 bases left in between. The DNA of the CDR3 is TGTGCCAGCAGTTCCACAATGGGGAGACAAGAGACCCAGTACTTC. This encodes CASSSTMGRQETQYF.

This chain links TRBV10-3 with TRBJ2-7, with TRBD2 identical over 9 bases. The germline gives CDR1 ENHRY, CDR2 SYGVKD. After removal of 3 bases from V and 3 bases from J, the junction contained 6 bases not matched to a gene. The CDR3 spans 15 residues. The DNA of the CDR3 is TGTGCCATCAGTGATGCTAGCGGGATGATCTACGAGCAGTACTTC. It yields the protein CAISDASGMIYEQYF.

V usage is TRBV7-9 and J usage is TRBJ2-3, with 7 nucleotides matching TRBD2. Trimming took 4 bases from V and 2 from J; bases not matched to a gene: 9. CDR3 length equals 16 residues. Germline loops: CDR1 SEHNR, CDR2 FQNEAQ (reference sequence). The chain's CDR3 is CASSSDRGSVTDTQYF. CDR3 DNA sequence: TGTGCCAGCAGCTCAGATCGCGGGAGCGTCACAGATACGCAGTATTTT.

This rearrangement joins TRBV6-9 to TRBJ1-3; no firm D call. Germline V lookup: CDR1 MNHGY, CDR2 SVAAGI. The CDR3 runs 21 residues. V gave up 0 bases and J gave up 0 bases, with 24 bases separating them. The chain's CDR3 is CASSYSWGHMGRRLSGNTIYF. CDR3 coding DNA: TGTGCCAGCAGTTATTCCTGGGGTCATATGGGCAGGCGCCTCTCTGGAAACACCATATATTTT.

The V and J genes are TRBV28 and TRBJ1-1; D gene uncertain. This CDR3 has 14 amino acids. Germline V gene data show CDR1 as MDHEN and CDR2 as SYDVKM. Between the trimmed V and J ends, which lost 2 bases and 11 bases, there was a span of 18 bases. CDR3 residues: CASSLTQVPLGAFF. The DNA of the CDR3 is TGTGCCAGCAGTTTAACTCAGGTACCCCTGGGTGCTTTCTTT.

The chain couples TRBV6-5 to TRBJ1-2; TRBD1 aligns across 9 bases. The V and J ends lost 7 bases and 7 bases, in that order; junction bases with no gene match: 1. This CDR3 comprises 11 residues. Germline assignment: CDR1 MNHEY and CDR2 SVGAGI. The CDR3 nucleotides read TGTGCCAGCACGGGACAGGGTGGCTACACCTTC. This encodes CASTGQGGYTF.

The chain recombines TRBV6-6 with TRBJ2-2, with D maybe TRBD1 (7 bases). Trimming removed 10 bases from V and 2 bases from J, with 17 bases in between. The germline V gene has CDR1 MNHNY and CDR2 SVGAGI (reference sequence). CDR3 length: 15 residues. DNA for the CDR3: TGTGCCACCAAGGGGGCGGGGCGAAACACCGGGGAGCTGTTTTTT. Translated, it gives CATKGAGRNTGELFF.

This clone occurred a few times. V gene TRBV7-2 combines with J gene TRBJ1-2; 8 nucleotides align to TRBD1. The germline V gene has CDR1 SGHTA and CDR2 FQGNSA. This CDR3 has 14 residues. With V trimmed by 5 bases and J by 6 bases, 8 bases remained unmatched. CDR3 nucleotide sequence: TGTGCCAGCAGCCCCCGACAGGGGCTGGATGGCTACACCTTC. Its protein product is CASSPRQGLDGYTF.

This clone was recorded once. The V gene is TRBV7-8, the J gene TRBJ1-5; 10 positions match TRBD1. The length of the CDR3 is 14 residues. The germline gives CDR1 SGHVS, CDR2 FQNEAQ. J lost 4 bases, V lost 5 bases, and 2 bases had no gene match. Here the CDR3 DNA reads TGTGCCAGCAGCCGGGACAGGGGTAATCAGCCCCAGCATTTT. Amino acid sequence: CASSRDRGNQPQHF.

CDR3 DNA: TGTGCCACCCGGAGCAGGGAAACTGGAAACACCATATATTTT. Translation gives CATRSRETGNTIYF. The rearrangement joins TRBV15 to TRBJ1-3; the D gene is possibly TRBD1 (5 bases). The V gene's germline CDR1 is LNHNV and CDR2 YYDKDF (reference sequence). The CDR3 sequence is 14 residues long. V lost 8 bases to trimming and J lost 2 bases, with 13 bases between them.

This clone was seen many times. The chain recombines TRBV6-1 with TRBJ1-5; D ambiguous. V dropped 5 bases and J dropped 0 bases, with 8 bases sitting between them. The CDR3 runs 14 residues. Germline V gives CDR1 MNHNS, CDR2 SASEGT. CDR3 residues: CASSKGYSNQPQHF. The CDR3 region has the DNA TGTGCCAGCAGTAAAGGCTATAGCAATCAGCCCCAGCATTTT.

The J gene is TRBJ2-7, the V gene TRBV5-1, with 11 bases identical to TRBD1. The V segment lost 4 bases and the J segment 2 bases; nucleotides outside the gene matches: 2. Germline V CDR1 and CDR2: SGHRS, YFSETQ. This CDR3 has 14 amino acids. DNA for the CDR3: TGCGCCAGCAGCCGGACAGGGGGCGCCTACGAGCAGTACTTC. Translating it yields CASSRTGGAYEQYF.

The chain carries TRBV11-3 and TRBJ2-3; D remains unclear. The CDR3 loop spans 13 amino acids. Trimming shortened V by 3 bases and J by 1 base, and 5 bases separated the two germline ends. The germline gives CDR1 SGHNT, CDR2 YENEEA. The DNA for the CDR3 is TGTGCCAGCAGCTTGTATCGCACAGATACGCAGTATTTT. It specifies CASSLYRTDTQYF.

CDR3 coding DNA: TGTGCCAGCAGCGGGACACAGCTAGAGACCCAGTACTTC. Amino acid sequence: CASSGTQLETQYF. The chain has TRBV18 and TRBJ2-5; weak D call: TRBD2 (7 bases). Trimming removed 8 bases from V and 4 bases from J, with 14 bases in between. This CDR3 is 13 amino acids long. CDR1 KGHSH and CDR2 LQKENI come from the germline V gene.

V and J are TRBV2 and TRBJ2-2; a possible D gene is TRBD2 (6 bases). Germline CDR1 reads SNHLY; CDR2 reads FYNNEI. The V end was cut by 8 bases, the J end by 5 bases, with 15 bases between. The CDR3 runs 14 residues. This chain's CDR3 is CASGSVGGTGELFF. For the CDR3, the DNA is TGTGCCAGCGGGTCCGTGGGAGGAACCGGGGAGCTGTTTTTT.

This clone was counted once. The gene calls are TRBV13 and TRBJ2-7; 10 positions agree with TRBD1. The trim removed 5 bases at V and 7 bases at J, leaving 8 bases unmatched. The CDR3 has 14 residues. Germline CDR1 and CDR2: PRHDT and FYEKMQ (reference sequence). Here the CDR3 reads CASSAGQGTREQYF. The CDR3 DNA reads TGTGCCAGCAGCGCGGGACAGGGGACTAGGGAGCAGTACTTC.

The CDR3: CASRETGRRTEAFF. The CDR3 region has the DNA TGTGCCAGCAGAGAGACCGGGAGGCGGACTGAAGCTTTCTTT. V usage is TRBV6-6 and J usage is TRBJ1-1, with D unclear. The CDR3 is 14 residues long. The V end was cut by 6 bases, the J end by 5 bases, with 16 bases between. CDR1 is MNHNY and CDR2 is SVGAGI in the germline V gene (reference sequence).

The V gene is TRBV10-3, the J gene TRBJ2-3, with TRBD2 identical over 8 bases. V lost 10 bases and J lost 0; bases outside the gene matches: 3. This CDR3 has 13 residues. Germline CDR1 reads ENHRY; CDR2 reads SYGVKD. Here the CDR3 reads CATTSGSTDTQYF. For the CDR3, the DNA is TGTGCCACCACTAGCGGAAGCACAGATACGCAGTATTTT.

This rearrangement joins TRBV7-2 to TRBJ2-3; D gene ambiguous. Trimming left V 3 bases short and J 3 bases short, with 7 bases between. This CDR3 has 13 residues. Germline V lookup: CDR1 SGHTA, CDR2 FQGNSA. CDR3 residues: CASSFHVTDTQYF. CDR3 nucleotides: TGTGCCAGCAGCTTCCATGTAACAGATACGCAGTATTTT.

DNA of the CDR3: TGTGCCAGCAGTGGGACAGGGCGGGACACTGAAGCTTTCTTT. It yields the protein CASSGTGRDTEAFF. The chain carries TRBV2 and TRBJ1-1, with 8 positions matching TRBD1. Germline assignment: CDR1 SNHLY and CDR2 FYNNEI. J gave up 3 bases and V 4 bases, and 4 bases lay outside the gene matches. The CDR3 spans 14 residues.